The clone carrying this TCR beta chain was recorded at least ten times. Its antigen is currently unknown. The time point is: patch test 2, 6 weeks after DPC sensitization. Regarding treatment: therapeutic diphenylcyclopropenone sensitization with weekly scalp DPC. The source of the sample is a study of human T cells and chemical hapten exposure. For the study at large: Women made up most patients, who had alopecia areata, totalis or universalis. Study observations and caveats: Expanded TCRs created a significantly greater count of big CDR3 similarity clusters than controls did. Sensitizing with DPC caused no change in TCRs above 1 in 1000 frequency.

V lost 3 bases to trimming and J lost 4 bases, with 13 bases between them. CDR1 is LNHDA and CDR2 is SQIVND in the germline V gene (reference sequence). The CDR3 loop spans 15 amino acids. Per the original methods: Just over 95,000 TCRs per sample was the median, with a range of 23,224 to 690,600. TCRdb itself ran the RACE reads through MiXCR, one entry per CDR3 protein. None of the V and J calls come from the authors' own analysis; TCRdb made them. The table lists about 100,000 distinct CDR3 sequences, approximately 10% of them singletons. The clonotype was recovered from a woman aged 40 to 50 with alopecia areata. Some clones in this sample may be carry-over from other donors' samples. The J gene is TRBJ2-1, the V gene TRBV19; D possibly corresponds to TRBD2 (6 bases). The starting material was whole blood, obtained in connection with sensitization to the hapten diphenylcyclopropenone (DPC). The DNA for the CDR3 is TGTGCCAGTAGTATGCGGCTAGCGAAGTACAATGAGCAGTTCTTC. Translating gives CASSMRLAKYNEQFF.